This TCR beta chain appears in the sequencing data of a study of human T cells and chemical hapten exposure. The wider study: Across samples, TCR yields varied, mostly owing to small differences in pooled library volumes.

Study-wide points: The study found that DPC sensitization did not change TCRs above 1 in 1000 frequency.

The CDR3 length is 12 residues. The ends were cut back, 7 bases at V and 8 bases at J, with 12 bases in the middle. This clonotype was found many times. Antigen: not known. In the library, unique molecular identifiers were attached to individual cDNA molecules. In the original workflow: Between roughly 20,000 and 690,600 TCRs appeared in each sample, and the median stood at 95,638. TCRdb analysed the RACE reads with MiXCR anew, one entry per CDR3 protein. None of the V and J calls come from the authors' own analysis; TCRdb made them. The sample contains 75,000 to 80,000 distinct CDR3 sequences, roughly 7.9% of which appear only once. The time point denotes: healthy volunteer bleed at 6 weeks. From whole blood left unfractionated, total RNA was extracted.

Material: whole blood. This chain connects TRBV12-3 or TRBV12-4 to TRBJ2-1; a weak D match, TRBD1 (5 bases). This receptor was obtained from a female donor in good health. Some clones in this sample may be carry-over from other donors' samples. The CDR3 loop reads CASKSQGHEQFF. CDR3 DNA sequence: TGTGCCAGCAAGTCTCAGGGTCATGAGCAGTTCTTC.